The 9 T cell receptor beta chains listed next were all sequenced from one sample in a study of T cell clonotyping in hematopoietic cell transplantation. Only in-frame clones appear in the TCRdb table, and some are missing; sequencing was by immunoSEQ multiplex PCR. The sample includes fewer than 2,000 clones, approximately 95% of them seen just once. As for time point: recipient sample about 28 days before transplant, after cytoreduction. The material sequenced was peripheral blood mononuclear cells, taken before stem cell transplant. The receptors here all came from a woman in her forties or fifties with acute myeloid leukemia. Some clones in this sample may be carry-over from other donors' samples.

The rearrangement links TRBV9 to TRBJ2-7; possible D gene TRBD1, 5 bases. Trimming stripped 0 bases from V and 3 bases from J, with 13 bases between. Germline V gene lookup returns CDR1 SGDLS and CDR2 YYNGEE. The CDR3 spans 15 residues. CDR3 amino acids: CASSVGWGYYYEQYF. The CDR3 DNA sequence: TGTGCCAGCAGCGTAGGGTGGGGCTACTACTACGAGCAGTACTTC.

The chain recombines TRBV19 with TRBJ2-6, with 9 bases lining up with TRBD1. The junction had 5 bases not matched to a gene; V was cut back by 5 bases and J by 0 bases. In germline, CDR1 is LNHDA, CDR2 SQIVND (reference sequence). There are 17 residues in the CDR3. CDR3 sequence (DNA): TGTGCCAGTAGTCTGACAGGGGGTCGCTCTGGGGCCAACGTCCTGACTTTC. Amino acid sequence: CASSLTGGRSGANVLTF. Complete variable domain (other parts from reference TRBV19 and TRBJ2-6): DGGITQSPKYLFRKEGQNVTLSCEQNLNHDAMYWYRQDPGQGLRLIYYSQIVNDFQKGDIAEGYSVSREKKESFPLTVTSAQKNPTAFYLCASSLTGGRSGANVLTFGAGSRLTVL.

The rearrangement links TRBV9 to TRBJ1-2; the match to TRBD1 covers 7 bases. Germline V gene data show CDR1 as SGDLS and CDR2 as YYNGEE. This CDR3 comprises 14 residues. Unmatched junction bases numbered 8, after V lost 1 base and J lost 8 bases. The CDR3 region has the DNA TGTGCCAGCAGCGTAACAGGGGCGATGGGCGGCTACACCTTC. As protein: CASSVTGAMGGYTF.

The chain links TRBV15 to TRBJ1-2, with TRBD1 matching over 9 bases. Germline V gene data show CDR1 as LNHNV and CDR2 as YYDKDF (reference sequence). Trimming cost V 3 bases and J 8 bases; bases outside gene matches: 4. The CDR3 runs to 13 residues. CDR3 coding DNA: TGTGCCACCAGCAGTGACAGGGGGTTAGGCTACACCTTC. It codes for CATSSDRGLGYTF.

This clone was seen a single time. The chain recombines TRBV13 with TRBJ1-5; no clear D. The CDR3 has 14 residues. Trimming left V 0 bases short and J 9 bases short, with 12 bases between. CDR1 is PRHDT, CDR2 FYEKMQ, per germline (reference sequence). The CDR3 region has the DNA TGTGCCAGCAGCTTAGGGTCCGTAAGTGGGCCCCAGCATTTT. It specifies CASSLGSVSGPQHF. Together with reference TRBV13 and TRBJ1-5, the CDR3 gives the full variable domain: AAGVIQSPRHLIKEKRETATLKCYPIPRHDTVYWYQQGPGQDPQFLISFYEKMQSDKGSIPDRFSAQQFSDYHSELNMSSLELGDSALYFCASSLGSVSGPQHFGDGTRLSIL.

The chain recombines TRBV7-2 with TRBJ2-7, with a weak D call TRBD1 (5 bases). The CDR3 spans 15 residues. The V gene's germline CDR1 is SGHTA and CDR2 FQGNSA. V was clipped by 3 bases and J by 7 bases, with 19 bases between them. The CDR3 DNA follows: TGTGCCAGCAGCTTCTCAGGGCAGGAGTTGTCGGAGCAGTACTTC. This sequence encodes CASSFSGQELSEQYF.

This clone appeared a single time. This chain uses TRBV27 with TRBJ1-1; no firm D call. The CDR3 is 14 amino acids. The germline V gene encodes CDR1 MNHEY and CDR2 SMNVEV (reference sequence). Trimming took off 6 bases at V and 0 bases at J, with 11 bases between the two ends. The CDR3 DNA is TGTGCCAGCAGAAGGACGGGGTTGAACACTGAAGCTTTCTTT. Protein sequence: CASRRTGLNTEAFF.

This clone has more than one count but fewer than ten. The chain carries TRBV2 and TRBJ2-7, with D perhaps TRBD2 (6 bases). Germline CDR1 is SNHLY and CDR2 is FYNNEI. The CDR3 covers 13 residues. The V gene lost 4 bases and the J gene lost 3 bases, with 10 bases spanning the gap. The CDR3 DNA follows: TGTGCCAGCAGTGTGGGGGGACTCTACGAGCAGTACTTC. Protein sequence: CASSVGGLYEQYF.

J is TRBJ2-7 and V is TRBV6-1, with D tentatively TRBD1 (6 bases). Germline V gene sequence: CDR1 MNHNS, CDR2 SASEGT. V dropped 4 bases and J dropped 6 bases, with 19 bases sitting between them. There are 15 residues in the CDR3. CDR3 coding DNA: TGTGCCAGCAGTGGAAAACAGGGTGGCCTTTTCGAGCAGTACTTC. Its protein product is CASSGKQGGLFEQYF.